This section outlines one T cell receptor (beta chain) sequence together with its context. Which antigen it targets is not known. It has no much larger one-base neighbor in the sample; base qualities were not kept. The CDR3 covers 17 residues, taking in both the cysteine and the phenylalanine. The CDR3 DNA has 51 bases and is translated from base 1. Trimming accounts for 4 bases at V and 0 bases at J, while the number of junction bases matched to no gene is 9. CDR1 LGHDT and CDR2 YNNKEL are derived from the germline V gene (reference sequence). TCRbeta CDR3 regions were amplified from genomic DNA using the immunoSEQ Assay, a bias-controlled multiplex PCR. Per the authors' processing: The number of nucleated cells in each sample was estimated by amplification of reference gene primers within the assay. To quantify the absolute abundance of each unique TCRbeta CDR3 rearrangement, sequence reads were collapsed and filtered. For each sample, productive Simpson clonality was calculated as the square root of Simpson's diversity index across productive rearrangements. This immuneACCESS table, as held by TCRdb, lists in-frame sequences with V and J called but not all clones. Of the missing ones, under half trace to an unresolved V gene in checked studies; the others have no known cause. V, J and clone size are taken as reported in that table, and D and trimming were inferred from the DNA itself. This sample is represented by more than 200,000 clones; approximately 86% of them were singletons. The ten top clones hold roughly 5.6% of the sample.

The source of the sample is a study of blood T cell repertoires in COVID-19 (dated by TCRdb to about 2020). In the study overall: Samples covering the acute and convalescent phases of COVID-19 were provided by collaborators in the United States, Italy and Spain. The prospective study material was composed of cDNA or gDNA derived from T cells, B-cell-depleted T cells, or PBMCs. The dataset comprised deeply sampled blood TCRbeta repertoires from subjects exposed to, actively infected with, or recovered from COVID-19. The repertoires were released in a freely available public database meant as a resource for research on the immune response to SARS-CoV-2. The samples were drawn from the first 160 participants of the ongoing ImmuneRACE study and from 1,254 subjects provided by 6 global collaborators. A de-identified subject ID, COVID-19 status, age in years and sex were almost always included in the sample metadata. HLA class I and class II types, where available, came from metadata supplied by the sample provider rather than from assay-based typing. General findings and caveats noted by the study authors: How much clinical and demographic metadata was included differed by source and by participant, and the metadata was provided uncurated.

One collaborating source in Seattle enrolled patients while the patients were actively infected and followed the patients over time throughout the course of disease. The collaborating institutions used their own protocols to collect whole blood in K2EDTA tubes. For TCRbeta analysis, collaborators shipped samples as frozen whole blood, isolated PBMCs, or DNA extracted from either of those sample types. Specimen: peripheral blood. The sequence came from a woman in her sixties or seventies with COVID-19, enrolled during active disease. This chain is built from TRBV3-1 (or the pseudogene TRBV3-2) and TRBJ2-1, and 7 bases in between align with TRBD1. CDR3 sequence: CASSLKRGPRSYNEQFF. DNA sequence: TGTGCCAGCAGCCTAAAAAGGGGGCCCCGCTCCTACAATGAGCAGTTCTTC.